What follows are 11 T cell receptor beta chains derived from one specimen sequenced in a study of control samples from healthy donors and cancer patients. The table came from immunoSEQ multiplex PCR; TCRdb's copy has only in-frame clones and leaves some out. This table holds about 180,000 clones, about 90% found once. The sequenced sample consisted of blood. The receptors shown here come from a woman aged 45-60 years in good health.

The chain joins TRBV3-1 (or the pseudogene TRBV3-2) to TRBJ2-7, with 8 bases that match TRBD1. Germline V gene sequence: CDR1 LGHDT, CDR2 YNNKEL (reference sequence). Trimming removed 0 bases from V and 7 bases from J; junction bases left unmatched: 14. The CDR3 runs 17 residues. The CDR3 DNA sequence: TGTGCCAGCAGCCAAGATGGGACAGGACTTTCTCGTGCGGAGCAGTACTTC. Its protein product is CASSQDGTGLSRAEQYF.

The chain couples TRBV24-1 to TRBJ2-5; D is perhaps TRBD1 (6 bases). Trimming pared 5 bases from V and 0 bases from J, leaving 9 bases between. Germline CDR1 and CDR2: KGHDR and SFDVKD. The length of the CDR3 is 14 residues. Written as DNA, the CDR3 is TGTGCCACCAGTGTTTGGGACAACCAAGAGACCCAGTACTTC. This translates into CATSVWDNQETQYF.

The V and J genes are TRBV5-1 and TRBJ2-2, with a possible D match to TRBD1 (5 bases). Germline values: CDR1 SGHRS, CDR2 YFSETQ. V lost 4 bases, J lost 1 base, and 8 bases lay in between. The CDR3 covers 14 residues. CDR3: CASSITGNTGELFF. The CDR3 DNA follows: TGCGCCAGCAGCATCACAGGGAACACCGGGGAGCTGTTTTTT.

In the case of this clone: One junction end disagrees with the germline gene, perhaps due to a read error. The gene calls are TRBV7-7 and TRBJ2-5, with D unresolved. The CDR3 extends over 13 amino acids. In germline, CDR1 is SSHAT, CDR2 FNYEAQ (reference sequence). In DNA, the CDR3 is TGTGCTAGCAGCTTAGAAGGGCAGACGACCCAGTACTTC. Protein product: CASSLEGQTTQYF.

The chain combines TRBV29-1 with TRBJ1-2; D is undetermined. This CDR3 comprises 13 residues. Germline CDR1 reads SQVTM; CDR2 reads ANQGSEA. V shed 6 bases and J shed 8 bases, with 19 bases lying between them. The CDR3: CSVRIDTGSGYTF. DNA of the CDR3: TGCAGCGTGCGGATTGATACCGGGTCCGGCTACACCTTC.

V usage is TRBV19 and J usage is TRBJ1-5; D gene unclear. The V gene's germline CDR1 is LNHDA and CDR2 SQIVND (reference sequence). There are 15 residues in the CDR3. The V end lost 9 bases, the J end lost 3 bases, and 18 bases lay between the germline ends. The CDR3 spells CASDPGNHDNQPQHF. Here the CDR3 DNA reads TGTGCCAGCGATCCGGGGAACCATGACAATCAGCCCCAGCATTTT.

The J gene is TRBJ2-1, the V gene TRBV18; 15 bases are a match to TRBD2. The germline gives CDR1 KGHSH, CDR2 LQKENI. J gave up 1 base and V 0 bases, and 4 bases lay outside the gene matches. This CDR3 contains 19 residues. The CDR3 nucleotides are TGTGCCAGCTCACCACCGGGACTAGCGGGAGGAGGGTCCTACAATGAGCAGTTCTTC. Its protein is CASSPPGLAGGGSYNEQFF. Looking up the rest from reference TRBV18 and TRBJ2-1 gives the full variable domain: NAGVMQNPRHLVRRRGQEARLRCSPMKGHSHVYWYRQLPEEGLKFMVYLQKENIIDESGMPKERFSAEFPKEGPSILRIQQVVRGDSAAYFCASSPPGLAGGGSYNEQFFGPGTRLTVL.

The rearrangement uses TRBV19 and TRBJ2-3; D gene unclear. V lost 6 bases and J lost 0, with 16 bases in between. CDR3 length: 16 amino acids. From germline, CDR1 is LNHDA and CDR2 SQIVND (reference sequence). This chain's CDR3 is CASSIRSERSTDTQYF. The CDR3, as DNA: TGTGCCAGTAGCATTAGGAGCGAGAGAAGCACAGATACGCAGTATTTT.

The chain combines TRBV9 with TRBJ1-5, with D possibly matching TRBD1 (5 bases). V dropped 0 bases and J dropped 3 bases, with 13 bases sitting between them. The germline V gene encodes CDR1 SGDLS and CDR2 YYNGEE. The CDR3 runs to 16 residues. The CDR3 nucleotides are TGTGCCAGCAGCGTAGGTCCCCAAGGGGTCAATCAGCCCCAGCATTTT. Encoded protein: CASSVGPQGVNQPQHF.

V gene TRBV10-3 combines with J gene TRBJ1-1, with 9 bases matching TRBD1. The J segment lost 4 bases and the V segment lost 4 bases, leaving 7 bases of the junction unmatched. This CDR3 comprises 15 residues. The germline V gene has CDR1 ENHRY and CDR2 SYGVKD. The CDR3 bases are TGTGCCATCAGTGGAATACAGGGGGCCTTCACTGAAGCTTTCTTT. Amino acid sequence: CAISGIQGAFTEAFF.

The count of this clone is one. The chain is built from TRBV9 and TRBJ2-5; the D is unclear. The CDR3 loop spans 15 amino acids. Trimming stripped 3 bases from V and 4 bases from J, with 16 bases between. The germline gives CDR1 SGDLS, CDR2 YYNGEE. CDR3 DNA: TGTGCCAGCAGCGGCCCTTCAGGTGTAGGAGAGACCCAGTACTTC. Protein: CASSGPSGVGETQYF.